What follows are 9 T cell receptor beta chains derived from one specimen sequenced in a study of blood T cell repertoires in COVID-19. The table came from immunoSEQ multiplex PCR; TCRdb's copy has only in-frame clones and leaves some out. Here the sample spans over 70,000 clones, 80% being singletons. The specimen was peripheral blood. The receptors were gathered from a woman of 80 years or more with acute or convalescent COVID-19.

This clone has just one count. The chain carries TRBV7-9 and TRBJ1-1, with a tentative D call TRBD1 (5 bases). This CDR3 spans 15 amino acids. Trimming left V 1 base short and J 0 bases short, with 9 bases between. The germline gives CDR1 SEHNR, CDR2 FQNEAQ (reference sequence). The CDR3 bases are TGTGCCAGCAGCTTAGGCAGGGCGGTGAACACTGAAGCTTTCTTT. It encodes CASSLGRAVNTEAFF.

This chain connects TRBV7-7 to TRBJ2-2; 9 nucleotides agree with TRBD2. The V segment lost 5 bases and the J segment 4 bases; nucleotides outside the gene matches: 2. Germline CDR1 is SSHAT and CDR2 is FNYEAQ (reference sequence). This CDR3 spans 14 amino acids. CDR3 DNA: TGTGCCAGCAGCGTGACTAGCGGCACCGGGGAGCTGTTTTTT. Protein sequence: CASSVTSGTGELFF.

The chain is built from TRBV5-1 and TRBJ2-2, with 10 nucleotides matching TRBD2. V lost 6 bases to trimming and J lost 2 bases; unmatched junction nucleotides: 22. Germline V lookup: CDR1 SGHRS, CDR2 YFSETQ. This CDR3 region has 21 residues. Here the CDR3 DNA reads TGCGCCAGCAACCGGTCCCCCGGGACTAGCGTCCCGGGGATAAACACCGGGGAGCTGTTTTTT. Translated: CASNRSPGTSVPGINTGELFF.

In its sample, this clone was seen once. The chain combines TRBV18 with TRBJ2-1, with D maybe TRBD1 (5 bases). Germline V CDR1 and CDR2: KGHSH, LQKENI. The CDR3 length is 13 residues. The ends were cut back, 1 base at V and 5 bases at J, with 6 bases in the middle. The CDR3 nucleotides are TGTGCCAGCTCACCACGACAGAACAATGAGCAGTTCTTC. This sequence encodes CASSPRQNNEQFF.

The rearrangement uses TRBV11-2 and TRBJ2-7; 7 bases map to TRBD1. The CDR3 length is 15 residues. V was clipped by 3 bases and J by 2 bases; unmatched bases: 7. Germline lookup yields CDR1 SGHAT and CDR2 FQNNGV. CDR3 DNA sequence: TGTGCCAGCAGCTTTTCCGGGACAGAAGCCTACGAGCAGTACTTC. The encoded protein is CASSFSGTEAYEQYF.

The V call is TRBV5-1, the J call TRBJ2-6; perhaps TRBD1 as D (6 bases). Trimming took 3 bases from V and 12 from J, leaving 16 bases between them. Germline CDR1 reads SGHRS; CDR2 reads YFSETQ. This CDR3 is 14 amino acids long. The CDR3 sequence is CASSSGDRFGVLTF. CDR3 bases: TGCGCCAGCAGCTCCGGCGACAGGTTTGGCGTCCTGACTTTC.

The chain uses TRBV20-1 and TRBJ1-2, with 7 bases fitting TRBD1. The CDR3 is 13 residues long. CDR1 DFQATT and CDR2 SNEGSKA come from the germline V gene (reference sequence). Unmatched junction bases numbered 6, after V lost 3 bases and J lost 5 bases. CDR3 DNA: TGCAGTGCTAGTGACAGGGCCGGGTATGGCTACACCTTC. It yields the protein CSASDRAGYGYTF.

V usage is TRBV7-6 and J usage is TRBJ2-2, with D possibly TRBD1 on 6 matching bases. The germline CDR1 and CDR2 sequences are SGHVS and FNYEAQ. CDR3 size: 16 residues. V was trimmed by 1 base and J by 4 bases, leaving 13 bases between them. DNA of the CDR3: TGTGCCAGCAGCTTAGTACGAGGGGGTGTCACCGGGGAGCTGTTTTTT. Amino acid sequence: CASSLVRGGVTGELFF.

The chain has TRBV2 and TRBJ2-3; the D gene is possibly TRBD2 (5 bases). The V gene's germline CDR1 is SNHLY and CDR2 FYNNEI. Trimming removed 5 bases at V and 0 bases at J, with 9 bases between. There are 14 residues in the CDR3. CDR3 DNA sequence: TGTGCCAGCAGTACTTGGACTAGCACAGATACGCAGTATTTT. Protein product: CASSTWTSTDTQYF.